The 8 T cell receptor beta chains in this list originate from one sample, sequenced in a study of T cell changes during pregnancy in multiple sclerosis. Repertoires were generated with immunoSEQ multiplex PCR, while TCRdb's copy carries only in-frame clones and drops some. The sample yields approximately 90,000 clones, 94% seen once. Sequencing was performed on peripheral blood, taken in the third trimester of pregnancy. These receptors all stem from a female donor with multiple sclerosis, enrolled in a pregnancy study.

With regard to this clone: The same CDR3 arises from other DNA sequences in this sample as well. The chain has TRBV5-1 and TRBJ2-7; tentative D call: TRBD1 (6 bases). The CDR3 is made up of 15 amino acids. Trimming pared 2 bases from V and 2 bases from J, leaving 14 bases between. Germline loops: CDR1 SGHRS, CDR2 YFSETQ. The CDR3 spells CASSLGTGITYEQYF. In nucleotides, the CDR3 is TGCGCCAGCAGCTTAGGTACAGGGATTACCTACGAGCAGTACTTC.

J is TRBJ2-1 and V is TRBV15, with 9 positions matching TRBD1. The junction had 3 bases not matched to a gene; V was cut back by 1 base and J by 2 bases. Germline CDR1 LNHNV, CDR2 YYDKDF (reference sequence). The CDR3 sequence is 16 residues long. The CDR3 DNA follows: TGTGCCACCAGCAGAGTGGGGGACAGGGCCTACAATGAGCAGTTCTTC. It codes for CATSRVGDRAYNEQFF.

This chain joins TRBV2 and TRBJ1-2; D uncertain. The germline CDR1 and CDR2 sequences are SNHLY and FYNNEI. V shed 4 bases and J shed 0 bases, with 9 bases lying between them. This CDR3 is 14 amino acids long. In nucleotides, the CDR3 is TGTGCCAGCAGTGTGGGGAGAGCTAACTATGGCTACACCTTC. This translates into CASSVGRANYGYTF.

The sample holds one count of this clone. The V and J genes are TRBV7-9 and TRBJ2-1, with D maybe TRBD1 (6 bases). Germline V CDR1 and CDR2: SEHNR, FQNEAQ (reference sequence). CDR3 size: 14 residues. Trimming shortened V by 5 bases and J by 2 bases, and 10 bases separated the two germline ends. CDR3 DNA: TGTGCCAGCAGCCACGGGACACCCTACAATGAGCAGTTCTTC. It is translated as CASSHGTPYNEQFF.

V and J are TRBV5-4 and TRBJ2-2; 7 bases align to TRBD2. Per the germline V gene, CDR1 is SGHNT and CDR2 is YYREEE (reference sequence). The CDR3 has 16 amino acids. With V trimmed by 4 bases and J by 4 bases, 10 bases remained unmatched. CDR3 DNA: TGTGCCAGCAGCCCTGTGGGCGGGAGAGGCACCGGGGAGCTGTTTTTT. Protein: CASSPVGGRGTGELFF.

The V and J genes are TRBV19 and TRBJ1-4; the D is unclear. The CDR3 is made up of 15 amino acids. Germline V gene sequence: CDR1 LNHDA, CDR2 SQIVND (reference sequence). V lost 5 bases and J 6 bases, leaving 16 bases between the germline ends. DNA of the CDR3: TGTGCCAGTAGTTCGACCGGGGATTCGGATGAAAAACTGTTTTTT. It translates to CASSSTGDSDEKLFF.

The chain employs TRBV5-1 and TRBJ2-1; possible D gene TRBD2, 6 bases. V was trimmed by 7 bases and J by 1 base, leaving 15 bases between them. The CDR3 is 15 residues long. Germline CDR1 SGHRS, CDR2 YFSETQ. The CDR3 DNA reads TGCGCCAGCCCGAGGAGGCGGGATTCCTACAATGAGCAGTTCTTC. Encoded protein: CASPRRRDSYNEQFF.

The CDR3 region is CASSQVTGLAGGDEQFF. CDR3 in DNA: TGCGCCAGCAGCCAAGTTACGGGACTAGCGGGAGGGGATGAGCAGTTCTTC. The chain links TRBV4-1 to TRBJ2-1, with 16 positions matching TRBD2. The junction had 5 bases not matched to a gene; V was cut back by 1 base and J by 8 bases. The CDR3 extends over 17 amino acids. Germline CDR1 and CDR2: MGHRA and YSYEKL.